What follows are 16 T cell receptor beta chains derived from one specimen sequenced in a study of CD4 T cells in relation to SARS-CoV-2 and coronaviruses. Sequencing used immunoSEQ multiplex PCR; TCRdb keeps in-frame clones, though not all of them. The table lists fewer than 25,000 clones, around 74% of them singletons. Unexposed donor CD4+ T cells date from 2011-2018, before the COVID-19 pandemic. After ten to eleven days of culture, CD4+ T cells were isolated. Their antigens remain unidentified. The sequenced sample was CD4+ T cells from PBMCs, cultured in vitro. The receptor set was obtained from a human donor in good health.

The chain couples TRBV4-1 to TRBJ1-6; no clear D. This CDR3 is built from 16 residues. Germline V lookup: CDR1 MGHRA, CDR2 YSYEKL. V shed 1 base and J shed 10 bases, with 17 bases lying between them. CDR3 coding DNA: TGCGCCAGCAGCCAAGTCCCGTTCCGGGGTCCCTCACCCCTCCACTTT. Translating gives CASSQVPFRGPSPLHF.

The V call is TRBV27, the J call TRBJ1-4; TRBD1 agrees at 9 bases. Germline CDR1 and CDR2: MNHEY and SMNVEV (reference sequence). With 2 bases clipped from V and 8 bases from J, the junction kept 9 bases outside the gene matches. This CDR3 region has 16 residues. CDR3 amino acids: CASSLIRGQGEEKLFF. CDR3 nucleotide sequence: TGTGCCAGCAGTTTAATCCGGGGACAGGGAGAGGAAAAACTGTTTTTT.

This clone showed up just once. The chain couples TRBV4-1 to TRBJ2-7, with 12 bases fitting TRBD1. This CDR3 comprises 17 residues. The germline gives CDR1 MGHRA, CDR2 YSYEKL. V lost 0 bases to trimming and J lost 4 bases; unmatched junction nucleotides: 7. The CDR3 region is CASSQDSGTGGSYEQYF. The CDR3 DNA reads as TGCGCCAGCAGCCAAGATAGCGGGACAGGGGGCAGTTACGAGCAGTACTTC.

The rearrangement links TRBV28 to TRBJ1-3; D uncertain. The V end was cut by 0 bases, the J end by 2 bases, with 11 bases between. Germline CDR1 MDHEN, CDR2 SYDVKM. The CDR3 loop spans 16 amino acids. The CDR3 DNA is TGTGCCAGCAGTTTATGGGTGAGCGCGGCTGGAAACACCATATATTTT. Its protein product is CASSLWVSAAGNTIYF. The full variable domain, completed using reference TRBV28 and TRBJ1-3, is DVKVTQSSRYLVKRTGEKVFLECVQDMDHENMFWYRQDPGLGLRLIYFSYDVKMKEKGDIPEGYSVSREKKERFSLILESASTNQTSMYLCASSLWVSAAGNTIYFGEGSWLTVV.

CDR3 amino acids: CASSATGMTNYGYTF. The CDR3 bases are TGCGCCAGCAGCGCGACAGGGATGACAAACTATGGCTACACCTTC. The V gene is TRBV5-1, the J gene TRBJ1-2, with TRBD1 matching over 7 bases. Germline V lookup: CDR1 SGHRS, CDR2 YFSETQ. The CDR3 consists of 15 residues. The ends lost 4 bases at V and 2 bases at J; junction bases unmatched: 8.

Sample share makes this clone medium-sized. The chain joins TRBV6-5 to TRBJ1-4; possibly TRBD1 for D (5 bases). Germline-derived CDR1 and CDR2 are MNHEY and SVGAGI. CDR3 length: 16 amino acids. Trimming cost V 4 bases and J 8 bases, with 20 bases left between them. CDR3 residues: CASSSHGGSVGEKLFF. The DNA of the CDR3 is TGTGCCAGCAGTTCACATGGGGGTAGTGTGGGGGAAAAACTGTTTTTT.

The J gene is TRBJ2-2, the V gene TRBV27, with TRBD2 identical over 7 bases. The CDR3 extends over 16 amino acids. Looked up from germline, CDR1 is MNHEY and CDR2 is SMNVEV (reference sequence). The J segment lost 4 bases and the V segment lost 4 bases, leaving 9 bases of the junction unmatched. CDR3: CASSSKAGVSTGELFF. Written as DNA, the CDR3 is TGTGCCAGCAGTTCTAAGGCGGGAGTATCCACCGGGGAGCTGTTTTTT.

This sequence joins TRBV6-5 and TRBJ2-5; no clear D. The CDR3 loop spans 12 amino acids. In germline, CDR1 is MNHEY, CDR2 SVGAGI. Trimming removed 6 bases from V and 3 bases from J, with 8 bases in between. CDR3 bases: TGTGCCAGCAGCCCGGATAAAGAGACCCAGTACTTC. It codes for CASSPDKETQYF.

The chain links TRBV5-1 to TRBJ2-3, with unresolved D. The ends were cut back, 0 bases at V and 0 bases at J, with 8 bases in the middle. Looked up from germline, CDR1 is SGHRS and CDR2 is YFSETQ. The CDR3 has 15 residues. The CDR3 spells CASSLDSSSTDTQYF. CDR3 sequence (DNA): TGCGCCAGCAGCTTGGATAGTTCTAGCACAGATACGCAGTATTTT. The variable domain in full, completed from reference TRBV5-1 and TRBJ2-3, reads KAGVTQTPRYLIKTRGQQVTLSCSPISGHRSVSWYQQTPGQGLQFLFEYFSETQRNKGNFPGRFSGRQFSNSRSEMNVSTLELGDSALYLCASSLDSSSTDTQYFGPGTRLTVL.

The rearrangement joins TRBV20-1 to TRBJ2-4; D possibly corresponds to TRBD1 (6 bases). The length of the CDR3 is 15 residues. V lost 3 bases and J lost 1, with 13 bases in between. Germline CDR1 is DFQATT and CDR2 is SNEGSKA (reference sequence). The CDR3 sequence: CSASTGQLAKNIQYF. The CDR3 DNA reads TGCAGTGCTAGTACGGGACAACTCGCCAAAAACATTCAGTACTTC.

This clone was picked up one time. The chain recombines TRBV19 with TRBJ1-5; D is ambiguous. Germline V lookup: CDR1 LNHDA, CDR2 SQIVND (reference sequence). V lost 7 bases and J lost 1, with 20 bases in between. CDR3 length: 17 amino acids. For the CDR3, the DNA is TGTGCCAGTATGAGCTTCTTTAGCGGCACCAGCAATCAGCCCCAGCATTTT. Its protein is CASMSFFSGTSNQPQHF.

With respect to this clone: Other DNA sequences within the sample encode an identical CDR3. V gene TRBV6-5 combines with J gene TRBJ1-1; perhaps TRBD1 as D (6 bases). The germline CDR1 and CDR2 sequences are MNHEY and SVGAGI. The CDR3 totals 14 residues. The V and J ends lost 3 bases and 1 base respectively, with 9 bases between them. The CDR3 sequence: CASSYGGANTEAFF. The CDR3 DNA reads TGTGCCAGCAGTTATGGGGGCGCGAACACTGAAGCTTTCTTT.

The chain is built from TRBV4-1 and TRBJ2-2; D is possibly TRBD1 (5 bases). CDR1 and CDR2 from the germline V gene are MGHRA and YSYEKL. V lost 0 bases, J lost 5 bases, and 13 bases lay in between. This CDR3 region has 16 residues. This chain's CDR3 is CASSQEGRGRTGELFF. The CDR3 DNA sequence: TGCGCCAGCAGCCAAGAAGGTAGGGGTCGGACCGGGGAGCTGTTTTTT.

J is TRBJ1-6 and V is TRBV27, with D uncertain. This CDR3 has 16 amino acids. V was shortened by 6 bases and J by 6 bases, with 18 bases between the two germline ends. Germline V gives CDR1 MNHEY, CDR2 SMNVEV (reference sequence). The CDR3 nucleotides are TGTGCCAGCAGATCCCCCGGGGAAAGATCTAATTCACCCCTCCACTTT. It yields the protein CASRSPGERSNSPLHF.

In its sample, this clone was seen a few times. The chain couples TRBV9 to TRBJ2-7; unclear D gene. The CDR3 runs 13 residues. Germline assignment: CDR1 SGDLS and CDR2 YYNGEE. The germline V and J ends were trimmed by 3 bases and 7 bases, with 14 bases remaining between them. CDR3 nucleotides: TGTGCCAGCAGCGCCACAGTCATCGGGGAGCAGTACTTC. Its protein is CASSATVIGEQYF. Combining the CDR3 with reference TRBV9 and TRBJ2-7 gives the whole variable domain DSGVTQTPKHLITATGQRVTLRCSPRSGDLSVYWYQQSLDQGLQFLIQYYNGEERAKGNILERFSAQQFPDLHSELNLSSLELGDSALYFCASSATVIGEQYFGPGTRLTVT.

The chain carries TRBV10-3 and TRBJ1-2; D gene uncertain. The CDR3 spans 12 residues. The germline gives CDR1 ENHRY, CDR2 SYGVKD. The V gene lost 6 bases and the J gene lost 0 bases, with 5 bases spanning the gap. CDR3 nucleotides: TGTGCCATCAGCCAGTCTAACTATGGCTACACCTTC. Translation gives CAISQSNYGYTF.